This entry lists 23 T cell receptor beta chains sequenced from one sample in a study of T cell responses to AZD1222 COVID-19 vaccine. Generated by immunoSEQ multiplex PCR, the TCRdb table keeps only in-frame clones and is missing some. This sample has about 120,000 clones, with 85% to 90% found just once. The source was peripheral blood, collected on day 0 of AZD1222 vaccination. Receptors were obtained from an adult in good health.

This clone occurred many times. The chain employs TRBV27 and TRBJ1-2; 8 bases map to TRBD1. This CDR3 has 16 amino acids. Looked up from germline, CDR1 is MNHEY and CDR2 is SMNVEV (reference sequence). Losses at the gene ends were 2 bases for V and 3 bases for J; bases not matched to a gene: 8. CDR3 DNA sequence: TGTGCCAGCAGTTTACGGACAGGGCAAAATTACTATGGCTACACCTTC. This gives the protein CASSLRTGQNYYGYTF.

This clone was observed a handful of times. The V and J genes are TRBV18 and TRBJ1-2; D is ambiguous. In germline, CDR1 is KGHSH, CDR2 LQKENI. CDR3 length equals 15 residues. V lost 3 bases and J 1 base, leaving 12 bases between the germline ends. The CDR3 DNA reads TGTGCCAGCTCACCTAGCCAGAGCAGTAACTATGGCTACACCTTC. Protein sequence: CASSPSQSSNYGYTF.

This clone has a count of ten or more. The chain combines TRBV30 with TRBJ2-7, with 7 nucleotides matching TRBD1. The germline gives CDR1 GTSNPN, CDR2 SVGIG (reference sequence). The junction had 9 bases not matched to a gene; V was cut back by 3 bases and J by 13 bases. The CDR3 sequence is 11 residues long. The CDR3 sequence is CAWRSDRAGYF. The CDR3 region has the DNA TGTGCCTGGAGGTCTGACAGGGCTGGCTACTTC.

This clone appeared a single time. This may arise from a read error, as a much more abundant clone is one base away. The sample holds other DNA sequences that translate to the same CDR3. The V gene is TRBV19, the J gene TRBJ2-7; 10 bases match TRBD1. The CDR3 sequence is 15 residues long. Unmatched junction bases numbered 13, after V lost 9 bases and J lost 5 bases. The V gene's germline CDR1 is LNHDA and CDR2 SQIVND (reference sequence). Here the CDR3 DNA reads TGTGCCAGAGTAAGAATCCGGGACAGGGGAGACGAGCAGTACTTC. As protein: CARVRIRDRGDEQYF.

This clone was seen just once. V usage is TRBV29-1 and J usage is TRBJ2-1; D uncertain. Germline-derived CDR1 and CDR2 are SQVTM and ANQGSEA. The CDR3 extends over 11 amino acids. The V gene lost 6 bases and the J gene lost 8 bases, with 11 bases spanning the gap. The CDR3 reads CSVQVNDEQFF. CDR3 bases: TGCAGCGTCCAGGTAAACGATGAGCAGTTCTTC.

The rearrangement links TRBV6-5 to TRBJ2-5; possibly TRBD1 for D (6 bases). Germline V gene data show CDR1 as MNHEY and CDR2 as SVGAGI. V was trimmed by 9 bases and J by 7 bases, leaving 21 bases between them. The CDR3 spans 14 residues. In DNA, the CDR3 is TGTGCCAGTAGGGGAACAGGGTCCGAAGGGACCCAGTACTTC. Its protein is CASRGTGSEGTQYF.

CDR3: CASKGYNEQFF. The CDR3 DNA reads TGTGCCAGCAAAGGGTACAATGAGCAGTTCTTC. The V and J genes are TRBV7-6 and TRBJ2-1; D ambiguous. Germline assignment: CDR1 SGHVS and CDR2 FNYEAQ. This CDR3 has 11 amino acids. The V end was cut by 7 bases, the J end by 4 bases, with 5 bases between.

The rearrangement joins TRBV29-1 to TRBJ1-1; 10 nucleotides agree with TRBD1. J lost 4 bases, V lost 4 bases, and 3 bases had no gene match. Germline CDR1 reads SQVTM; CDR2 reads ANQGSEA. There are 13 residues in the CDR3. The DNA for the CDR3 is TGCAGCGTTGCCAGGACAGGGGGCACTGAAGCTTTCTTT. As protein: CSVARTGGTEAFF.

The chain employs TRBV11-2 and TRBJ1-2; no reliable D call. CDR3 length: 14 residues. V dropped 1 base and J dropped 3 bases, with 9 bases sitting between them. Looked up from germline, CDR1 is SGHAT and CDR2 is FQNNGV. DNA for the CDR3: TGTGCCAGCAGCTTAGTGTGGTCAGACTATGGCTACACCTTC. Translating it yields CASSLVWSDYGYTF.

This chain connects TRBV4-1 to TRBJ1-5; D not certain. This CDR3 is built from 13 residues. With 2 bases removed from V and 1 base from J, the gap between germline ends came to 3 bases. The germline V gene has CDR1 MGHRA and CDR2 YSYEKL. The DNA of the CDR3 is TGCGCCAGCAGCCAATTGAGCAATCAGCCCCAGCATTTT. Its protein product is CASSQLSNQPQHF.

The CDR3 bases are TGTGCCTCCGGAAGCGGGACCCGATTCTACAATGAGCAGTTCTTC. Residues: CASGSGTRFYNEQFF. The chain employs TRBV28 and TRBJ2-1, with TRBD2 matching 7 bases. Germline CDR1 reads MDHEN; CDR2 reads SYDVKM. The length of the CDR3 is 15 residues. V lost 11 bases, J lost 3 bases, and 13 bases stayed unmatched. Filled out from reference TRBV28 and TRBJ2-1, the complete variable domain reads DVKVTQSSRYLVKRTGEKVFLECVQDMDHENMFWYRQDPGLGLRLIYFSYDVKMKEKGDIPEGYSVSREKKERFSLILESASTNQTSMYLCASGSGTRFYNEQFFGPGTRLTVL.

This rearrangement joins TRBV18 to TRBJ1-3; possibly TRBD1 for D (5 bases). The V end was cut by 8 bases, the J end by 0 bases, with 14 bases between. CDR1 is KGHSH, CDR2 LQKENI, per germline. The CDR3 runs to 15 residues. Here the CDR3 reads CASRAPGLSGNTIYF. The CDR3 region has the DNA TGTGCCAGCCGAGCCCCGGGGCTCTCTGGAAACACCATATATTTT. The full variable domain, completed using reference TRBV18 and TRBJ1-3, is NAGVMQNPRHLVRRRGQEARLRCSPMKGHSHVYWYRQLPEEGLKFMVYLQKENIIDESGMPKERFSAEFPKEGPSILRIQQVVRGDSAAYFCASRAPGLSGNTIYFGEGSWLTVV.

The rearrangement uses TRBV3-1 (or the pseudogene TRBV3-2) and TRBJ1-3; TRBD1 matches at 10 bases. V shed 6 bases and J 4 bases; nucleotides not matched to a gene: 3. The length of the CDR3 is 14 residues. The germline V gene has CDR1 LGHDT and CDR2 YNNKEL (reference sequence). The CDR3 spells CASRRQGAGNTIYF. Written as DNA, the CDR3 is TGTGCCAGCAGAAGACAGGGGGCAGGAAACACCATATATTTT.

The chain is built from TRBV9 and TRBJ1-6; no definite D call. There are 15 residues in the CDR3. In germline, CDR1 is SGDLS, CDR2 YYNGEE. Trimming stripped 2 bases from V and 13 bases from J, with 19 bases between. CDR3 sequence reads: CASSVEPRLGGPLHF. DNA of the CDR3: TGTGCCAGCAGCGTCGAGCCCCGGCTGGGCGGGCCCCTCCACTTT.

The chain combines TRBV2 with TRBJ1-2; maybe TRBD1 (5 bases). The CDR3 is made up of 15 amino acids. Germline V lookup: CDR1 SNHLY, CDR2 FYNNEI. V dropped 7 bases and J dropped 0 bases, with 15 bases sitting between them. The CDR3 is CASTPSGLPNYGYTF. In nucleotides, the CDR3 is TGTGCCAGCACCCCCTCGGGACTCCCTAACTATGGCTACACCTTC.

This CDR3 reads CASSYRPSNEKLFF. The CDR3 coding sequence is TGCGCCAGCAGCTACCGACCCTCTAATGAAAAACTGTTTTTT. The chain links TRBV5-1 to TRBJ1-4; unclear D gene. The germline V gene encodes CDR1 SGHRS and CDR2 YFSETQ. Trimming removed 3 bases at V and 3 bases at J, with 9 bases between. This CDR3 region has 14 residues.

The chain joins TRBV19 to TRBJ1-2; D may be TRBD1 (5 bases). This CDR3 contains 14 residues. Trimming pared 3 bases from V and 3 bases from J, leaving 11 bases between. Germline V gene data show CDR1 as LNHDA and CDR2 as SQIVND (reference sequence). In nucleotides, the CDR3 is TGTGCCAGTAGTATGGGTAGGGGTGACTATGGCTACACCTTC. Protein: CASSMGRGDYGYTF.

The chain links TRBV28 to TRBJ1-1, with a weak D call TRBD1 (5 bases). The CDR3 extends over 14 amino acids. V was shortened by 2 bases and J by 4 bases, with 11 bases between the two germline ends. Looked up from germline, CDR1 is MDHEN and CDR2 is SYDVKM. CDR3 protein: CASSLRGRVTEAFF. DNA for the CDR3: TGTGCCAGCAGTTTACGGGGACGGGTCACTGAAGCTTTCTTT.

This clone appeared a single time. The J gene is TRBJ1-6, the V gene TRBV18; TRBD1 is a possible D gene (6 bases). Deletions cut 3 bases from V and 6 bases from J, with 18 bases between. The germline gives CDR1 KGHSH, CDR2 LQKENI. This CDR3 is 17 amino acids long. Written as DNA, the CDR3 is TGTGCCAGCTCACCCTACCAGACAGGATTGGGTAATTCACCCCTCCACTTT. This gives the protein CASSPYQTGLGNSPLHF. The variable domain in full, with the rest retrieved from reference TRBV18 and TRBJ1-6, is NAGVMQNPRHLVRRRGQEARLRCSPMKGHSHVYWYRQLPEEGLKFMVYLQKENIIDESGMPKERFSAEFPKEGPSILRIQQVVRGDSAAYFCASSPYQTGLGNSPLHFGNGTRLTVT.

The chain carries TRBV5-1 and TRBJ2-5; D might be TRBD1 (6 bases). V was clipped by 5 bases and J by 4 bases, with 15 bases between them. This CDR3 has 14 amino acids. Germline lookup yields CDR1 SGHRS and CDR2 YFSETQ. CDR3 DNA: TGCGCCAGCAGGGACAGCCTACGTGGAGAGACCCAGTACTTC. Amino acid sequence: CASRDSLRGETQYF.

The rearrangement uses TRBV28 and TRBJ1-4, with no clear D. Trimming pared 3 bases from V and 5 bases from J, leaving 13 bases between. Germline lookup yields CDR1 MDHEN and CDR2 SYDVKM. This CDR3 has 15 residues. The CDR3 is CASSLIKRRNEKLFF. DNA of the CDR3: TGTGCCAGCAGTTTGATAAAACGGCGAAATGAAAAACTGTTTTTT.

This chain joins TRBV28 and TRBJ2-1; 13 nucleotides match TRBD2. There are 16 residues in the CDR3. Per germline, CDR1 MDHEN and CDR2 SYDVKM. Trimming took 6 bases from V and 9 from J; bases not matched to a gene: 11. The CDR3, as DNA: TGTGCCAGCAGAAACTCCGGGACTAGCGGGATTCGTGAGCAGTTCTTC. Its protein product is CASRNSGTSGIREQFF.

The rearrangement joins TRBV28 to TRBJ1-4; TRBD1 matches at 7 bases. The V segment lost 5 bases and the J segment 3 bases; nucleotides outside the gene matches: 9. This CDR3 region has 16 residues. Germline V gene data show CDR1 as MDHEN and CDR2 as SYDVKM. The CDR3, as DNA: TGTGCCAGCAGTCCACCAAGGGGGCCAGCTAATGAAAAACTGTTTTTT. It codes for CASSPPRGPANEKLFF.